These 24 T cell receptor beta chains came from one sample sequenced in a study of T cells in women clearing cervical HPV infection. Here immunoSEQ multiplex PCR was the method, and the copy in TCRdb shows in-frame clones only, minus some. The sample data list approximately 30,000 clones. Specimen: blood buffy coat. The receptors come from a woman aged 18 to 69 with a cervical HPV16 infection that either progressed to CIN3+ or cleared (not recorded which).

Comments on this clone: Read coverage stops 3 residues before the CDR3 terminus; the germline J gene supplies the remainder. This chain connects TRBV5-4 to TRBJ1-6; D is perhaps TRBD1 (6 bases). Germline CDR1 reads SGHNT; CDR2 reads YYREEE (reference sequence). V lost 2 bases to trimming and J lost 5 bases, with 11 bases between them. There are 15 residues in the CDR3. The covered CDR3 bases are TGTGCCAGCAGCTTACAGGGTGGGGATAATTCACCC. It yields the protein CASSLQGGDNSP. The full CDR3 sequence reads CASSLQGGDNSPLHF.

About this clone itself: Read sequence stops 3 residues before the CDR3 end, and the germline J gene provides the missing end. This chain joins TRBV20-1 and TRBJ2-7; D remains unclear. Germline CDR1 is DFQATT and CDR2 is SNEGSKA (reference sequence). V lost 4 bases to trimming and J lost 1 base, with 8 bases between them. The CDR3 consists of 12 residues. Incomplete CDR3 DNA: TGCAGTGCTACACTTGCGTCCTACGAG. Its translation is CSATLASYE. The whole CDR3 reads CSATLASYEQYF.

Worth noting for this clone: Coverage ceases 3 residues before the CDR3 finishes, and the germline J gene fills in the end. The rearrangement joins TRBV7-2 to TRBJ2-6; maybe TRBD2 (6 bases). V was trimmed by 1 base and J by 2 bases, leaving 6 bases between them. The CDR3 spans 15 residues. Germline lookup yields CDR1 SGHTA and CDR2 FQGNSA. The CDR3: CASSLGGAGANVLTF. The part of the CDR3 DNA that was read is TGTGCCAGCAGCTTAGGGGGGGCTGGGGCCAACGTC.

Concerning this clone itself: Read data end 3 residues before the CDR3 end; the end is taken from the germline J gene. The same CDR3 arises from other DNA sequences in this sample as well. The rearrangement joins TRBV30 to TRBJ2-2; D ambiguous. The V end was cut by 4 bases, the J end by 0 bases, with 27 bases between. The CDR3 contains 20 residues. CDR1 and CDR2 from the germline V gene are GTSNPN and SVGIG (reference sequence). The CDR3: CAWTPKSPRASLSNTGELFF. CDR3 DNA (partial): TGTGCCTGGACCCCCAAATCTCCCCGAGCCTCCCTCTCGAACACCGGGGAG.

Notes on this clone: The CDR3 end is not reached by the read, which stops 3 residues before it; the germline J gene fills it in. The rearrangement links TRBV5-1 to TRBJ2-4; 7 bases align to TRBD1. The germline V gene encodes CDR1 SGHRS and CDR2 YFSETQ. The V and J ends lost 0 bases and 8 bases, in that order; junction bases with no gene match: 5. The CDR3 is 14 amino acids. CDR3 amino acids: CASSLEGGMDIQYF. CDR3 DNA, as far as it was read: TGCGCCAGCAGCTTGGAAGGGGGCATGGACATT.

As concerns this clone: The read terminates 3 residues ahead of where the CDR3 ends, so the germline J gene completes it. V is TRBV6-1 and J is TRBJ1-2; D call uncertain. Trimming stripped 3 bases from V and 4 bases from J, with 3 bases between. Per germline, CDR1 MNHNS and CDR2 SASEGT. CDR3 length: 11 amino acids. The CDR3: CASSDSYGYTF. The sequenced CDR3 bases are TGTGCCAGCAGTGACAGCTATGGC.

As concerns this clone: The read stops 3 residues short of the end of the CDR3; the missing end is completed from the germline J gene. The chain recombines TRBV11-3 with TRBJ1-1; no clear D. The CDR3 loop spans 12 amino acids. With 5 bases removed from V and 1 base from J, the gap between germline ends came to 5 bases. The germline gives CDR1 SGHNT, CDR2 YENEEA. Incomplete CDR3 DNA: TGTGCCAGCAGCAACAGGAACACTGAA. Its translation is CASSNRNTE. The full CDR3 protein reads CASSNRNTEAFF.

As concerns this clone: The read ends 3 residues early relative to the CDR3; the germline J gene fills the gap. The chain is built from TRBV6-2 or TRBV6-3 and TRBJ2-4; tentatively, D is TRBD1 (6 bases). The CDR3 length is 15 residues. The germline gives CDR1 MNHEY, CDR2 SVGEGT. The germline V and J ends were trimmed by 3 bases and 0 bases, with 9 bases remaining between them. CDR3 sequence reads: CASSYGGLAKNIQYF. CDR3 DNA, as far as it was read: TGTGCCAGCAGTTATGGGGGCTTAGCCAAAAACATT.

With regard to this clone: The read finishes 3 residues shy of the CDR3 end, and the germline J gene is used to complete it. This sequence joins TRBV12-3 or TRBV12-4 and TRBJ2-7; D call uncertain. This CDR3 is 11 amino acids long. Trimming took 5 bases from V and 3 from J, leaving 5 bases between them. This CDR3 is CASSRDYEQYF. CDR3 DNA (partial): TGTGCCAGCAGTCGCGACTACGAG.

With respect to this clone: The CDR3 is cut off 3 residues early in the read; its end comes from the germline J gene. The chain has TRBV19 and TRBJ2-3; 7 bases map to TRBD1. CDR1 LNHDA and CDR2 SQIVND come from the germline V gene (reference sequence). The CDR3 runs 16 residues. CDR3 loop: CASSTTGAIGNQPQYF. The DNA read from the CDR3 is TGTGCCAGTAGTACAACAGGGGCTATCGGCAATCAGCCG. The variable domain in full, with the rest retrieved from reference TRBV19 and TRBJ2-3, is DGGITQSPKYLFRKEGQNVTLSCEQNLNHDAMYWYRQDPGQGLRLIYYSQIVNDFQKGDIAEGYSVSREKKESFPLTVTSAQKNPTAFYLCASSTTGAIGNQPQYFGPGTRLTVL.

Turning to this clone: The read terminates 3 residues ahead of where the CDR3 ends, so the germline J gene completes it. This chain links TRBV6-4 with TRBJ1-6; no reliable D call. Germline loops: CDR1 MRHNA, CDR2 SNTAGT. Trimming cost V 11 bases and J 5 bases, with 22 bases left between them. This CDR3 is 16 amino acids long. CDR3 DNA, as far as it was read: TGTGCCGCCCTAGCCGAAAAATGTCTAGATAATTCACCC. This gives the protein CAALAEKCLDNSP. The entire CDR3 protein is CAALAEKCLDNSPLHF.

A word on this clone: The CDR3 end falls 3 residues outside the read, so it is completed with the germline J gene. The chain couples TRBV2 to TRBJ2-3, with TRBD2 identical over 13 bases. This CDR3 comprises 16 residues. Germline-derived CDR1 and CDR2 are SNHLY and FYNNEI. The part of the CDR3 DNA that was read is TGTGCCAGCAGTGCCGCACTAGCGGGAGGGGGAGAGACG. It is translated as CASSAALAGGGET. The entire CDR3 sequence reads CASSAALAGGGETQYF.

On this clone itself: The read gets to within 3 residues of the CDR3 end, and the germline J gene fills in the rest. The rearrangement uses TRBV6-2 or TRBV6-3 and TRBJ2-5, with 14 bases aligning to TRBD2. From germline, CDR1 is MNHEY and CDR2 SVGEGT. The CDR3 loop spans 17 amino acids. Trimming cost V 6 bases and J 4 bases; bases outside gene matches: 10. Incomplete CDR3 DNA: TGTGCCAGCAGGAAGAGGACTAGCGGGGGGCGGGGAGAGACC. Translated: CASRKRTSGGRGET. The whole CDR3 is CASRKRTSGGRGETQYF.

As regards this clone: From the germline J gene comes the end of the CDR3, since the read stops 3 residues before it. The chain employs TRBV7-3 and TRBJ1-2; 7 bases align to TRBD1. Germline CDR1 is SGHTA and CDR2 is FQGTGA. There are 14 residues in the CDR3. Incomplete CDR3 DNA: TGTGCCAGCAGCTTACAGGGGGGTACAGATACC. It specifies CASSLQGGTDT. In full, the CDR3 is CASSLQGGTDTYTF.

Comments on this clone: The read halts 3 residues ahead of the CDR3 end, with the missing end drawn from the germline J gene. The chain links TRBV18 to TRBJ2-2; tentatively, D is TRBD2 (5 bases). Germline CDR1 reads KGHSH; CDR2 reads LQKENI. V dropped 9 bases and J dropped 3 bases, with 17 bases sitting between them. The CDR3 is made up of 15 amino acids. CDR3 region: CASVGLATHTGELFF. The CDR3 DNA, read in part, is TGTGCCAGTGTCGGGCTAGCAACCCACACCGGGGAG.

The CDR3 sequence: CASSKGADGYTF. The CDR3 bases that were read are TGTGCCAGCAGCAAGGGGGCTGATGGC. The rearrangement links TRBV7-6 to TRBJ1-2; 7 bases agree with TRBD1. The read gets to within 3 residues of the CDR3 end, and the germline J gene fills in the rest. V shed 5 bases, J shed 6 bases, and the junction held 3 bases outside the gene matches. CDR1 is SGHVS, CDR2 FNYEAQ, per germline. The CDR3 sequence is 12 residues long.

With respect to this clone: Read data end 3 residues before the CDR3 end; the end is taken from the germline J gene. V and J are TRBV7-9 and TRBJ1-2; tentatively, D is TRBD1 (5 bases). Germline lookup yields CDR1 SEHNR and CDR2 FQNEAQ (reference sequence). The CDR3 contains 14 residues. Deletions cut 2 bases from V and 4 bases from J, with 11 bases between. The CDR3 here is CASSLKSGFYGYTF. The sequenced part of the CDR3 DNA is TGTGCCAGCAGCTTAAAATCAGGGTTCTATGGC. The whole variable domain, remainder taken from reference TRBV7-9 and TRBJ1-2, is DTGVSQNPRHKITKRGQNVTFRCDPISEHNRLYWYRQTLGQGPEFLTYFQNEAQLEKSRLLSDRFSAERPKGSFSTLEIQRTEQGDSAMYLCASSLKSGFYGYTFGSGTRLTVV.

Regarding this clone: The observed sequence ends 3 residues before the CDR3 terminus, with the missing tail filled in from the germline J gene. The rearrangement links TRBV7-9 to TRBJ2-4; no firm D call. Germline assignment: CDR1 SEHNR and CDR2 FQNEAQ (reference sequence). The CDR3 contains 13 residues. CDR3 loop: CASSLIAEYGQYF. The CDR3 DNA, read in part, is TGTGCCAGCAGCTTAATAGCCGAGTATGGT.

About this clone: The CDR3 end falls 3 residues outside the read, so it is completed with the germline J gene. This sequence joins TRBV19 and TRBJ1-2; D is unclear. Germline loops: CDR1 LNHDA, CDR2 SQIVND (reference sequence). The CDR3 is 16 residues long. The covered CDR3 bases are TGTGCCAGTAGTATCTCAGCGGGAGGGTTCGCAGATACC. Translating gives CASSISAGGFADT. The entire CDR3 reads CASSISAGGFADTYTF.

In regard to this clone: The CDR3 end falls 3 residues outside the read, so it is completed with the germline J gene. This chain uses TRBV20-1 with TRBJ1-1; D unresolved. Germline CDR1 and CDR2: DFQATT and SNEGSKA (reference sequence). V lost 5 bases, J lost 0 bases, and 16 bases lay in between. The CDR3 is 15 residues long. The CDR3 protein is CSAPKRETLNTEAFF. CDR3 bases read: TGCAGTGCTCCCAAGCGAGAAACTTTGAACACTGAA.

Remarks on this clone: Read coverage stops 3 residues before the CDR3 terminus; the germline J gene supplies the remainder. The chain couples TRBV7-6 to TRBJ1-1; no firm D call. The CDR3 length is 17 residues. Per the germline V gene, CDR1 is SGHVS and CDR2 is FNYEAQ. The sequenced part of the CDR3 DNA is TGTGCCAGCAGCTTAGCAGGCCTGGGCGAGATGGTGGGCGAA. It is translated as CASSLAGLGEMVGE. The full CDR3 is CASSLAGLGEMVGEAFF.

Regarding this clone: The read stops 3 residues short of the end of the CDR3; the missing end is completed from the germline J gene. This chain joins TRBV29-1 and TRBJ1-2, with 8 bases lining up with TRBD1. Germline CDR1 reads SQVTM; CDR2 reads ANQGSEA. The CDR3 has 12 residues. The CDR3 sequence is CSVYGTGYSYTF. The part of the CDR3 DNA that was read is TGCAGCGTTTATGGGACAGGATATAGC.

Concerning this clone itself: The read terminates 3 residues before the CDR3 end, so the remaining end is supplied by the germline J gene. The genes are TRBV30 and TRBJ2-3; 11 nucleotides line up with TRBD2. CDR1 is GTSNPN and CDR2 is SVGIG in the germline V gene (reference sequence). Trimming took 2 bases from V and 4 from J; bases not matched to a gene: 2. The CDR3 totals 14 residues. CDR3 residues: CAWSFSGGADTQYF. Partial CDR3 DNA: TGTGCCTGGAGTTTTAGCGGGGGGGCAGATACG.

As regards this clone: The DNA ends 3 residues before the CDR3 does, and the rest of the CDR3 is filled in from the germline J gene. The chain uses TRBV7-9 and TRBJ1-4; D might be TRBD1 (5 bases). Germline V gene data show CDR1 as SEHNR and CDR2 as FQNEAQ (reference sequence). The CDR3 loop spans 14 amino acids. With 2 bases removed from V and 5 bases from J, the gap between germline ends came to 9 bases. The CDR3 spells CASSLQGSNEKLFF. Partial CDR3 DNA: TGTGCCAGCAGCTTACAGGGATCCAATGAAAAA.